This T cell receptor beta chain was sequenced in a study of T-cell reconstitution after alpha-beta-depleted transplantation in children. The CDR3 runs 15 residues. With 1 base clipped from V and 0 bases from J, the junction kept 2 bases outside the gene matches. Unique molecular identifiers tagged the TCRbeta library. TCRdb recomputed calls from the PCR reads with MiXCR, one row per CDR3 protein. The profile shows some 550,000 distinct CDR3 sequences, 15% to 20% of them singletons. The TCR was taken from a human donor who donated a stem cell graft to a child with acute lymphoblastic leukemia. Sequences were derived from PBMCs from the stem cell graft donor, sampled from the stem cell graft. The rearrangement joins TRBV12-3 or TRBV12-4 to TRBJ2-7; 8 nucleotides align to TRBD2. Written as DNA, the CDR3 is TGTGCCAGCAGTTTAGGCGGGAGGAGCTCCTACGAGCAGTACTTC. This translates into CASSLGGRSSYEQYF.